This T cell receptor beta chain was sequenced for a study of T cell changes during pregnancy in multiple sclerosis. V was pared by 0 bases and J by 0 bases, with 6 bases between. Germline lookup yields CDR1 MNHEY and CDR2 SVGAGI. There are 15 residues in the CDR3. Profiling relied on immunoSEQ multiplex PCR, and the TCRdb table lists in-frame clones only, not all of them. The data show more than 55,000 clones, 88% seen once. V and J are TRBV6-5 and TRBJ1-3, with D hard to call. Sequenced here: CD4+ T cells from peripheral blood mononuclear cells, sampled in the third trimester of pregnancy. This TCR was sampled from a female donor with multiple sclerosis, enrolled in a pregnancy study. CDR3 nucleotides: TGTGCCAGCAGTTACTCGAGGGTCTCTGGAAACACCATATATTTT. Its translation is CASSYSRVSGNTIYF.